The clone carrying this TCR beta chain was seen a single time. The data belong to a study of blood T cell repertoires in COVID-19. Overall study context: Both acute and convalescent COVID-19 samples were obtained from the United States, Italy and Spain. The analysed material was cDNA or gDNA that came from T cells, B-cell-depleted T cells, or PBMCs.

Sequencing used immunoSEQ multiplex PCR; TCRdb keeps in-frame clones, though not all of them. Of about 270,000 clones in the sample, roughly four fifths are singletons; the top ten hold approximately 9%. The CDR3 totals 15 residues. Germline CDR1 is MNHEY and CDR2 is SMNVEV (reference sequence). The V gene lost 0 bases and the J gene lost 8 bases, with 16 bases spanning the gap. Sequencing used peripheral blood. The TCR sequence derives from a woman aged 45-59 years who had recovered from COVID-19. The chain links TRBV27 to TRBJ1-1; possibly TRBD1 for D (5 bases). The CDR3 loop reads CASSLSASGRVEAFF. CDR3 DNA: TGTGCCAGCAGTTTATCGGCTAGTGGCAGGGTCGAAGCTTTCTTT.